The next 3 T cell receptor beta chains were all read from a single sample in a study of shared clonotypes between healthy human individuals. The method was immunoSEQ multiplex PCR; TCRdb's version includes in-frame clones alone and lacks a portion of them. The sample has about 600,000 clones; approximately 97% are singletons. The sample was naive CD4+ T cells sorted from blood. This sample's subset: CD45RA+ positively selected. The source of these receptors is a woman younger than 45 in good health.

The gene calls are TRBV28 and TRBJ2-3, with D possibly matching TRBD2 (5 bases). Trimming cost V 5 bases and J 0 bases, with 12 bases left between them. CDR1 and CDR2 from the germline V gene are MDHEN and SYDVKM. The CDR3 contains 15 residues. CDR3 coding DNA: TGTGCCAGCAGTCCACGACTATCTAGCACAGATACGCAGTATTTT. It encodes CASSPRLSSTDTQYF.

The rearrangement joins TRBV6-5 to TRBJ2-3; 8 bases are a match to TRBD1. The germline gives CDR1 MNHEY, CDR2 SVGAGI. This CDR3 is built from 14 residues. Germline trimming cut 8 bases from V and 5 bases from J; bases unmatched to any gene: 9. CDR3 in amino acids: CASQGARAGDTQYF. In nucleotides, the CDR3 is TGTGCCAGCCAGGGGGCGCGGGCCGGAGATACGCAGTATTTT.

This chain joins TRBV7-9 and TRBJ2-3; D may match TRBD1 or TRBD2 (6 bases each). This CDR3 region has 19 residues. CDR1 and CDR2 from the germline V gene are SEHNR and FQNEAQ (reference sequence). Trimming left V 7 bases short and J 0 bases short, with 26 bases between. The CDR3 region has the DNA TGTGCCAGCATCACCATGGGGGGCTCCCCACGAACTAGCACAGATACGCAGTATTTT. It encodes CASITMGGSPRTSTDTQYF. Drawing the rest from reference TRBV7-9 and TRBJ2-3, the complete variable domain is DTGVSQNPRHKITKRGQNVTFRCDPISEHNRLYWYRQTLGQGPEFLTYFQNEAQLEKSRLLSDRFSAERPKGSFSTLEIQRTEQGDSAMYLCASITMGGSPRTSTDTQYFGPGTRLTVL.